This entry is about one TCR beta chain. The V segment lost 4 bases and the J segment 3 bases; nucleotides outside the gene matches: 10. Germline V CDR1 and CDR2: MNHEY, SMNVEV (reference sequence). The length of the CDR3 is 17 residues. Sequenced by immunoSEQ multiplex PCR; TCRdb stores in-frame clones only, minus some. Here the sample spans about 250,000 clones, about 82% being singletons. The entry originates in a study of blood T cell repertoires in COVID-19. Across the whole study: From T cells, B-cell-depleted T cells, or PBMCs came the material, which was cDNA or gDNA.

The chain carries TRBV27 and TRBJ1-1, with 11 bases aligning to TRBD1. Sequenced: peripheral blood. The sequence was collected from a man aged 50-60 years with COVID-19, enrolled during active disease. The CDR3 here is CASSSIAGQGVYTEAFF. The CDR3, as DNA: TGTGCCAGCAGTTCAATTGCGGGACAGGGGGTCTACACTGAAGCTTTCTTT.